The T cell receptor beta chain described here comes from a study of identical twins. Findings and limits, study-wide: Zero-insertion results could be subject to partial confounding by invariant MAIT and iNKT cells.

Carrying unique molecular identifiers, the cDNA also gained a universal primer site through template switching. TCRdb itself ran the 5' RACE reads through MiXCR, one entry per CDR3 protein. Of around 550,000 distinct CDR3 sequences listed, 15% are singletons. This CDR3 contains 13 residues. Germline V gives CDR1 MNHEY, CDR2 SVGEGT. The J segment lost 4 bases and the V segment lost 8 bases, leaving 1 base of the junction unmatched. A remark on this clonotype: Its target is not known.

The same data also went into a second study, on yellow fever vaccine responses in identical twins. That publication notes: Reportedly, twins showed a vaccine T cell response that looked partly convergent and partly personalized.

This chain uses TRBV6-2 or TRBV6-3 with TRBJ2-5, with 13 positions matching TRBD2. Sequenced: CD4+ T cells sorted from blood. This receptor was taken from a woman aged 18-29 years in good health. As DNA, the CDR3 is TGTGCCAGCCGGACTAGCGGGAGAGAGACCCAGTACTTC. Its translation is CASRTSGRETQYF.